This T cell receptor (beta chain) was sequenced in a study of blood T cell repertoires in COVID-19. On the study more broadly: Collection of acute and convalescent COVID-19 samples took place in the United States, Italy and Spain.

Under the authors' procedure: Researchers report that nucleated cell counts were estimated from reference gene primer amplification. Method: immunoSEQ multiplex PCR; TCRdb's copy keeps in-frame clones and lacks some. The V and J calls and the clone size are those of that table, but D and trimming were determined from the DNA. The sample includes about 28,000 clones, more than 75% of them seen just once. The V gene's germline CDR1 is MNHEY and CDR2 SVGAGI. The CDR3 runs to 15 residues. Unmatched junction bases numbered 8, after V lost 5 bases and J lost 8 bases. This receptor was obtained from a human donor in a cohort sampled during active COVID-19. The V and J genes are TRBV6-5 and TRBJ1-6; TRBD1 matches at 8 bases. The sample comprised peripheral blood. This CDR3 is CASSQTGALHSPLHF. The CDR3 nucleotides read TGTGCCAGCAGTCAGACAGGGGCACTTCATTCACCCCTCCACTTT.